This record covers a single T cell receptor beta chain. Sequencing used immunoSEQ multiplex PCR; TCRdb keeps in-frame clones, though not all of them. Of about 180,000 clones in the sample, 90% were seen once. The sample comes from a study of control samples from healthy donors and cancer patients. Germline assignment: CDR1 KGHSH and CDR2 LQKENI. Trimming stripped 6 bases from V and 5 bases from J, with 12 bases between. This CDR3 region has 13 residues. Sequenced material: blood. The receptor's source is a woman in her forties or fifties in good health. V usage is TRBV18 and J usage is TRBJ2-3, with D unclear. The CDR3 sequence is CASSPGPVDTQYF. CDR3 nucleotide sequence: TGTGCCAGCTCCCCCGGACCGGTAGATACGCAGTATTTT.